This is a list of T cell receptor beta chains from one sample in a study of shared clonotypes between healthy human individuals. The method was immunoSEQ multiplex PCR; TCRdb's version includes in-frame clones alone and lacks a portion of them. The sample lists about 2.1 million clones; roughly 91% were seen once. The sample comprised naive CD8+ T cells from PBMCs. The origin of the receptors is a young man in good health. Some clones in this sample may be carry-over from other donors' samples. CDR3s include the opening cysteine and the closing phenylalanine or tryptophan. Fields, in order: V gene, D gene, J gene, clone size, CDR3 protein, CDR3 DNA. D genes are given only for firm matches. For some rows the clone size is stated as once, few or many, or as a class when expanded; others skip it.

>TRBV28|TRBD2|TRBJ2-5|-
CASSSRLAGVETQYF
TGTGCCAGCAGTTCCAGACTAGCGGGAGTAGAGACCCAGTACTTC
>TRBV6-5|-|TRBJ2-7|-
CASSYASTTYEQYF
TGTGCCAGCAGTTACGCTAGCACCACCTACGAGCAGTACTTC
>TRBV27|TRBD1|TRBJ2-7|-
CASSQSTGGEQYF
TGTGCCAGCAGTCAATCCACAGGGGGCGAGCAGTACTTC
>TRBV28|TRBD1|TRBJ2-5|once
CASSFRGGAETQYF
TGTGCCAGCAGTTTCAGAGGGGGCGCAGAGACCCAGTACTTC
>TRBV2|TRBD2|TRBJ2-6|-
CASSLAGAGANVLTF
TGTGCCAGCTCGTTAGCGGGAGCTGGGGCCAACGTCCTGACTTTC
>TRBV27|-|TRBJ1-4|-
CASSLSAGDLNEKLFF
TGTGCCAGCAGTTTATCAGCGGGGGACCTTAATGAAAAACTGTTTTTT
>TRBV13|-|TRBJ2-5|-
CASSRTRGETQYF
TGTGCCAGCAGCCGAACTCGAGGGGAGACCCAGTACTTC
>TRBV27|TRBD1|TRBJ1-5|-
CASSPGTGFRQPQHF
TGTGCCAGCAGTCCCGGGACAGGGTTCAGACAGCCCCAGCATTTT
>TRBV19|-|TRBJ1-3|once
CASREGNTIYF
TGTGCCAGTCGGGAAGGAAACACCATATATTTT
>TRBV19|TRBD2|TRBJ2-2|-
CASSIGGRGTGELFF
TGTGCCAGTAGTATAGGCGGGAGAGGTACCGGGGAGCTGTTTTTT
>TRBV7-9|TRBD1|TRBJ1-3|-
CASSHGTVRANTIYF
TGTGCCAGCAGCCATGGGACAGTAAGAGCAAACACCATATATTTT
>TRBV7-2|TRBD1|TRBJ2-1|-
CASSLRGPLYNEQFF
TGTGCCAGCAGCTTAAGGGGGCCCCTCTACAATGAGCAGTTCTTC
>TRBV6-1|TRBD1|TRBJ2-4|-
CASSEAPAFSGQGSF
TGTGCCAGCAGTGAAGCGCCAGCGTTTTCGGGACAGGGTTCGTTC
>TRBV27|-|TRBJ2-7|-
CASGRLYEQYF
TGTGCCAGTGGGCGGCTCTACGAGCAGTACTTC
>TRBV27|-|TRBJ2-1|once
CASSSGDYNEQFF
TGTGCCAGCAGTTCGGGGGATTACAATGAGCAGTTCTTC
>TRBV5-4|-|TRBJ1-1|-
CASSRQANTEAFF
TGTGCCAGCAGCAGACAGGCGAACACTGAAGCTTTCTTT
>TRBV6-5|-|TRBJ2-2|once
CASSYPTGELFF
TGTGCCAGCAGTTACCCCACCGGGGAGCTGTTTTTT
>TRBV9|TRBD1|TRBJ2-1|-
CASNQGESSYNEQFF
TGTGCCAGCAACCAGGGGGAGAGCTCCTACAATGAGCAGTTCTTC
>TRBV4-2|TRBD1|TRBJ1-5|-
CASSPEGQGSNQPQHF
TGTGCCAGCAGTCCTGAGGGACAGGGGTCCAATCAGCCCCAGCATTTT
>TRBV30|-|TRBJ2-7|-
CAWIPDSQHEQYF
TGTGCCTGGATCCCGGACAGCCAGCACGAGCAGTACTTC
>TRBV29-1|TRBD2|TRBJ2-7|-
CSGIGTSGSSMYEQYF
TGCAGCGGGATAGGGACTAGCGGGAGTTCTATGTACGAGCAGTACTTC
>TRBV5-6|-|TRBJ1-5|few
CASSLTQPQHF
TGTGCCAGCAGCTTGACTCAGCCCCAGCATTTT
>TRBV5-6|-|TRBJ1-2|-
CASSSRGPLGYGYTF
TGTGCCAGCAGCTCCCGAGGCCCCCTGGGCTATGGCTACACCTTC
>TRBV9|-|TRBJ1-1|few
CASSPLRGGRGLNTEAFF
TGTGCCAGCAGCCCACTACGAGGGGGAAGGGGATTGAACACTGAAGCTTTCTTT
>TRBV5-6|-|TRBJ2-7|once
CASSYTPDSYEQYF
TGTGCCAGCAGCTACACCCCCGACAGCTACGAGCAGTACTTC
>TRBV7-9|TRBD2|TRBJ2-6|-
CASSLVGGAGANVLTF
TGTGCCAGCAGCTTAGTGGGAGGGGCTGGGGCCAACGTCCTGACTTTC
>TRBV18|-|TRBJ2-7|-
CASSPIGQTYEQYF
TGTGCCAGCTCACCAATTGGACAGACCTACGAGCAGTACTTC
>TRBV6-1|-|TRBJ2-7|once
CASSGTASSYEQYF
TGTGCCAGCAGTGGGACAGCCAGCTCCTACGAGCAGTACTTC
>TRBV2|-|TRBJ1-3|-
CASSEYPYPGNTIYF
TGTGCCAGCAGTGAATACCCTTACCCTGGAAACACCATATATTTT
>TRBV28|-|TRBJ1-5|-
CASSIPGVVQPQHF
TGTGCCAGCAGTATTCCAGGAGTGGTGCAGCCCCAGCATTTT
>TRBV28|-|TRBJ2-3|-
CASNVGGASTDTQYF
TGTGCCAGCAACGTCGGGGGCGCTAGCACAGATACGCAGTATTTT
>TRBV29-1|-|TRBJ2-7|-
CSSGVGLAGWYF
TGCAGCTCGGGCGTGGGGCTCGCGGGTTGGTACTTC
>TRBV21-1|-|TRBJ2-7|-
CASSKAVPGAYEQYF
TGTGCCAGCAGCAAAGCGGTCCCAGGCGCCTACGAGCAGTACTTC
>TRBV2|TRBD2|TRBJ2-1|-
CANQAGGSSYNEQFF
TGTGCCAACCAAGCGGGGGGTAGCTCCTACAATGAGCAGTTCTTC
>TRBV6-5|-|TRBJ1-1|-
CASSLGLNTEAFF
TGTGCCAGCAGTTTAGGCTTGAACACTGAAGCTTTCTTT
>TRBV5-4|-|TRBJ1-1|-
CASSRVDTEAFF
TGTGCCAGCAGCCGGGTCGACACTGAAGCTTTCTTT
>TRBV7-2|-|TRBJ2-1|-
CASSFPVAGHSYNEQFF
TGTGCCAGCAGCTTTCCAGTCGCGGGCCACTCCTACAATGAGCAGTTCTTC
>TRBV28|TRBD1|TRBJ1-3|-
CASSSGTEGGNTIYF
TGTGCCAGCAGCAGTGGGACAGAGGGAGGAAACACCATATATTTT
>TRBV13|TRBD2|TRBJ2-1|-
CASSLGLLAGGPSNEQFF
TGTGCCAGCAGCTTAGGGTTACTAGCGGGGGGACCCTCCAATGAGCAGTTCTTC
>TRBV15|-|TRBJ2-5|-
CATRSGSQETQYF
TGTGCCACCAGATCAGGGTCCCAAGAGACCCAGTACTTC
>TRBV4-1|-|TRBJ1-1|-
CASSQKGADMNTEAFF
TGCGCCAGCAGCCAAAAGGGTGCCGACATGAACACTGAAGCTTTCTTT
>TRBV7-8|-|TRBJ2-3|-
CASSTLLGRSTDTQYF
TGTGCCAGCAGCACTCTGCTAGGGAGGAGCACAGATACGCAGTATTTT
>TRBV7-2|-|TRBJ2-7|-
CASSRDPGGEQYF
TGTGCCAGCAGCAGGGACCCTGGCGGAGAGCAGTACTTC
>TRBV2|-|TRBJ1-1|-
CASSEGRMTGNTEAFF
TGTGCCAGCAGTGAAGGTCGGATGACCGGTAACACTGAAGCTTTCTTT
>TRBV2|TRBD1|TRBJ1-1|-
CASRDRENTEAFF
TGTGCCAGCAGGGACAGGGAAAACACTGAAGCTTTCTTT
>TRBV10-3|TRBD1|TRBJ2-5|-
CATGTEQETQYF
TGTGCCACGGGGACAGAACAAGAGACCCAGTACTTC
>TRBV28|-|TRBJ2-7|-
CASSSWVGSYEQYF
TGTGCCAGCAGTTCTTGGGTCGGCTCCTACGAGCAGTACTTC
>TRBV28|-|TRBJ1-4|-
CASSPRDEKLFF
TGTGCCAGCAGCCCCCGGGATGAAAAACTGTTTTTT
>TRBV5-1|-|TRBJ1-5|few
CASSLAVGQPQHF
TGCGCCAGCAGCTTAGCGGTAGGACAGCCCCAGCATTTT